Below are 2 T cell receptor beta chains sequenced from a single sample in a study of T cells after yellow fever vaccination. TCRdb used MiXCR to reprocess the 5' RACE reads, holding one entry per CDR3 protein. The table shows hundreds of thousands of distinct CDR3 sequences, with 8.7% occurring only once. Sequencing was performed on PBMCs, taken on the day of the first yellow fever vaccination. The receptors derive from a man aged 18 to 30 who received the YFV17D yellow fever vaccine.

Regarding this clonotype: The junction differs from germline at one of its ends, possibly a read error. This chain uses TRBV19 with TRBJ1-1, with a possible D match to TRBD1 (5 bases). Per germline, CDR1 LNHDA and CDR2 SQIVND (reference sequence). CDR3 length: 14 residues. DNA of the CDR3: TGTGCCAGTAGTATCCAGGCCTCGGGGACTGAAGCTCTCTTT. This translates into CASSIQASGTEALF.

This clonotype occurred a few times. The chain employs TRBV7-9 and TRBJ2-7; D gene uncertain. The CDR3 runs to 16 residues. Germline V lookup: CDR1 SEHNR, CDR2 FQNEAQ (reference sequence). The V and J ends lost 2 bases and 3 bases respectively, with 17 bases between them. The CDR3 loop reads CASSLSFAVTNYEQYF. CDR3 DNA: TGTGCCAGCAGCTTATCCTTCGCAGTCACCAACTACGAGCAGTACTTC.